The 26 T cell receptor beta chains listed next were all sequenced from one sample in a study of T cells in Graves' hyperthyroidism and ophthalmopathy. Amplified regions were TCR beta CDR3 sequences from RNA transcripts. With the HTBI primer set, the TCR CDR3 went through a first round of RT-PCR. TCRdb ran MiXCR on the multiplex PCR reads and lists one entry per CDR3 protein. The top ten hold 5% to 6% of the sample, which has approximately 410,000 distinct CDR3 sequences, around 13% seen once. The sample consisted of blood. These receptors all stem from a woman younger than 35 with Graves' hyperthyroidism.

There are many counts of this clonotype. V and J are TRBV3-1 and TRBJ2-7; D may correspond to TRBD1 or TRBD2 (6 bases each). The ends were cut back, 1 base at V and 1 base at J, with 11 bases in the middle. This CDR3 is 15 amino acids long. Germline CDR1 and CDR2: LGHDT and YNNKEL (reference sequence). The CDR3 sequence: CASSQGRGVSYEQYF. In DNA form, the CDR3 reads TGTGCCAGCAGCCAAGGAAGGGGGGTATCCTACGAGCAGTACTTC.

V is TRBV7-9 and J is TRBJ1-2, with 8 bases lining up with TRBD1. Germline trimming cut 5 bases from V and 4 bases from J; bases unmatched to any gene: 9. The germline CDR1 and CDR2 sequences are SEHNR and FQNEAQ (reference sequence). The CDR3 extends over 15 amino acids. The CDR3 reads CASSPPTGETYGYTF. CDR3 coding DNA: TGTGCCAGCAGCCCGCCGACAGGGGAGACCTATGGCTACACCTTC.

The sample holds many counts of this clonotype. The chain recombines TRBV11-1 with TRBJ2-1; D is possibly TRBD2 (7 bases). V was clipped by 3 bases and J by 10 bases, with 16 bases between them. Per the germline V gene, CDR1 is SGHAT and CDR2 is FQDESV (reference sequence). The CDR3 covers 14 residues. CDR3 region: CASSFGGAAVEQFF. CDR3 nucleotides: TGTGCCAGCAGCTTTGGGGGGGCCGCTGTCGAGCAGTTCTTC.

This clonotype has a count of ten or more. The chain carries TRBV6-6 and TRBJ1-5, with D perhaps TRBD1 (5 bases). The CDR3 has 16 residues. Trimming left V 2 bases short and J 3 bases short, with 14 bases between. CDR1 is MNHNY and CDR2 is SVGAGI in the germline V gene (reference sequence). Written as DNA, the CDR3 is TGTGCCAGCAGTTACGGCGGGGCAGAAAACAATCAGCCCCAGCATTTT. Protein: CASSYGGAENNQPQHF.

This clonotype was picked up many times. The chain uses TRBV2 and TRBJ2-7, with 8 bases that match TRBD1. Germline V gives CDR1 SNHLY, CDR2 FYNNEI. Trimming took 1 base from V and 3 from J; bases not matched to a gene: 5. The CDR3 has 15 amino acids. DNA of the CDR3: TGTGCCAGCAGTGAAGTCGGACAGGGTATCTACGAGCAGTACTTC. Amino acids: CASSEVGQGIYEQYF.

This chain's CDR3 is CSARRFGEETQYF. For the CDR3, the DNA is TGCAGTGCTAGACGCTTCGGGGAAGAGACCCAGTACTTC. The gene calls are TRBV20-1 and TRBJ2-5, with D perhaps matching TRBD2 (5 bases). Germline V lookup: CDR1 DFQATT, CDR2 SNEGSKA (reference sequence). This CDR3 is built from 13 residues. The V gene lost 2 bases and the J gene lost 3 bases, with 10 bases spanning the gap.

This clonotype was counted many times. The chain uses TRBV28 and TRBJ2-1; the D gene is possibly TRBD1 (5 bases). CDR1 and CDR2 (germline): MDHEN, SYDVKM. With 3 bases removed from V and 8 bases from J, the gap between germline ends came to 8 bases. This CDR3 contains 12 residues. The CDR3 region has the DNA TGTGCCAGCAGTTTTCAAGGGGATGAGCAGTTCTTC. Encoded protein: CASSFQGDEQFF.

The CDR3 coding sequence is TGCGCCAGCAGCGACGCCGGGGGCGCAACTAATGAAAAACTGTTTTTT. Amino acid sequence: CASSDAGGATNEKLFF. The genes are TRBV5-1 and TRBJ1-4; perhaps TRBD1 as D (6 bases). CDR3 length equals 16 residues. Between the trimmed V and J ends, which lost 4 bases and 0 bases, there was a span of 13 bases. The germline gives CDR1 SGHRS, CDR2 YFSETQ.

This clonotype was found a few times. The chain carries TRBV27 and TRBJ1-2, with TRBD1 identical over 8 bases. The CDR3 is 13 residues long. Germline V gives CDR1 MNHEY, CDR2 SMNVEV (reference sequence). The ends lost 8 bases at V and 4 bases at J; junction bases unmatched: 6. CDR3 amino acids: CASWSGTGYGYTF. The CDR3 bases are TGTGCCAGCTGGTCCGGGACAGGCTATGGCTACACCTTC.

This clonotype was detected ten times or more. J is TRBJ2-7 and V is TRBV5-5; D is perhaps TRBD1 (6 bases). V was shortened by 4 bases and J by 0 bases, with 14 bases between the two germline ends. The V gene's germline CDR1 is SGHKS and CDR2 YYEKEE (reference sequence). The CDR3 runs to 15 residues. This CDR3 is CASSQDSSLSYEQYF. The CDR3 DNA reads TGTGCCAGCAGCCAGGACAGCTCTCTCTCCTACGAGCAGTACTTC.

The V gene is TRBV5-4, the J gene TRBJ2-7; D is perhaps TRBD1 (6 bases). Germline V gene sequence: CDR1 SGHNT, CDR2 YYREEE (reference sequence). Trimming took off 4 bases at V and 2 bases at J, with 10 bases between the two ends. This CDR3 spans 13 amino acids. The DNA for the CDR3 is TGTGCCAGCAGCCCGAAGGGGGCCTACGAGCAGTACTTC. Amino acids: CASSPKGAYEQYF.

At least ten counts were recorded for this clonotype. The chain has TRBV28 and TRBJ2-7, with D perhaps TRBD1 (5 bases). The V end lost 3 bases, the J end lost 4 bases, and 13 bases lay between the germline ends. Germline lookup yields CDR1 MDHEN and CDR2 SYDVKM. This CDR3 spans 14 amino acids. CDR3 nucleotide sequence: TGTGCCAGCAGTTTTCCGGCCAGGGTGTACGAGCAGTACTTC. Its protein product is CASSFPARVYEQYF.

This clonotype was seen more than once but under ten times. The chain carries TRBV6-2 or TRBV6-3 and TRBJ1-5; TRBD1 is a possible D gene (5 bases). This CDR3 spans 15 amino acids. Germline CDR1 reads MNHEY; CDR2 reads SVGEGT. V was clipped by 0 bases and J by 2 bases, with 8 bases between them. In DNA form, the CDR3 reads TGTGCCAGCAGTTACTCTGCGGGACGCAATCAGCCCCAGCATTTT. It is translated as CASSYSAGRNQPQHF.

The table lists this clonotype with many counts. The chain uses TRBV27 and TRBJ2-3; D perhaps matches TRBD1 (7 bases). The germline V gene has CDR1 MNHEY and CDR2 SMNVEV (reference sequence). The CDR3 has 16 amino acids. Trimming took 0 bases from V and 2 from J, leaving 12 bases between them. CDR3 sequence reads: CASSLSWRGLTDTQYF. The CDR3 nucleotides read TGTGCCAGCAGTTTATCATGGAGGGGGCTCACAGATACGCAGTATTTT.

This clonotype was seen repeatedly, ten times or more. V usage is TRBV6-1 and J usage is TRBJ2-7; TRBD2 matches 14 bases. The CDR3 contains 13 residues. CDR1 and CDR2 from the germline V gene are MNHNS and SASEGT. The junction had 1 base not matched to a gene; V was cut back by 8 bases and J by 4 bases. The CDR3 here is CASGLAGGYEQYF. The CDR3 DNA reads as TGTGCCAGCGGACTAGCGGGAGGTTACGAGCAGTACTTC.

This clonotype was recorded many times. The gene calls are TRBV13 and TRBJ2-5, with TRBD1 as a possible D gene (5 bases). V gave up 3 bases and J gave up 3 bases, with 8 bases separating them. The CDR3 runs 13 residues. Germline loops: CDR1 PRHDT, CDR2 FYEKMQ (reference sequence). The CDR3 sequence: CASSLTDEETQYF. CDR3 DNA: TGTGCCAGCAGCTTGACAGACGAAGAGACCCAGTACTTC.

In this sample, this clonotype turned up once. Since a much larger clone is just one base distant, this may be a read error. The rearrangement joins TRBV7-2 to TRBJ2-2; 8 nucleotides agree with TRBD2. CDR1 SGHTA and CDR2 FQGNSA come from the germline V gene. V lost 3 bases to trimming and J lost 7 bases; unmatched junction nucleotides: 13. There are 17 residues in the CDR3. The CDR3 DNA sequence: TGTGCCAGCAGCTTGGGTTTTAACGGGAGGGCCGTCGGGGAGCTGTTTTTT. Its protein product is CASSLGFNGRAVGELFF.

Many counts were recorded for this clonotype. The CDR3 region is CALSRSERYNEQFF. CDR3 DNA: TGTGCCCTCTCTCGTAGCGAGCGGTACAATGAGCAGTTCTTC. The V call is TRBV28, the J call TRBJ2-1; the D gene is possibly TRBD2 (5 bases). V shed 11 bases and J shed 4 bases, with 18 bases lying between them. Germline CDR1 is MDHEN and CDR2 is SYDVKM. The CDR3 spans 14 residues.

This clonotype was observed a few times. The rearrangement joins TRBV7-2 to TRBJ1-5; D is unclear. This CDR3 comprises 14 residues. Trimming cost V 1 base and J 4 bases, with 8 bases left between them. Germline CDR1 is SGHTA and CDR2 is FQGNSA. The CDR3 nucleotides read TGTGCCAGCAGCTTAGATTTGGGGAATCAGCCCCAGCATTTT. Amino acids: CASSLDLGNQPQHF.

This clonotype was counted many times. The chain links TRBV7-3 to TRBJ2-1; 7 bases map to TRBD2. Trimming removed 2 bases from V and 6 bases from J; junction bases left unmatched: 7. The CDR3 extends over 15 amino acids. Germline assignment: CDR1 SGHTA and CDR2 FQGTGA. CDR3 residues: CASSLRGRAGNEQFF. CDR3 nucleotide sequence: TGTGCCAGCAGCTTACGGGGGAGGGCCGGCAATGAGCAGTTCTTC.

This clonotype was observed a handful of times. V gene TRBV7-3 combines with J gene TRBJ1-6; 7 nucleotides agree with TRBD1. J was trimmed by 7 bases and V by 5 bases; bases with no gene match: 5. The CDR3 is 14 residues long. Germline CDR1 reads SGHTA; CDR2 reads FQGTGA. The DNA of the CDR3 is TGTGCCAGCAGCGCGACAGGGCCAAATTCACCCCTCCACTTT. The encoded protein is CASSATGPNSPLHF.

This clonotype was detected a few times. The chain has TRBV5-4 and TRBJ2-1; tentative D call: TRBD2 (5 bases). The germline gives CDR1 SGHNT, CDR2 YYREEE (reference sequence). V was cut by 4 bases and J by 0 bases, with 20 bases left in between. CDR3 length equals 18 residues. The CDR3 here is CASSLGGLFPSSYNEQFF. CDR3 nucleotides: TGTGCCAGCAGCCTAGGCGGGCTATTCCCTAGCTCCTACAATGAGCAGTTCTTC.

This clonotype occurred a few times. The rearrangement uses TRBV19 and TRBJ2-7, with D unresolved. The CDR3 is made up of 13 amino acids. Germline V gives CDR1 LNHDA, CDR2 SQIVND (reference sequence). With 4 bases removed from V and 2 bases from J, the gap between germline ends came to 9 bases. For the CDR3, the DNA is TGTGCCAGTAGTACGAAATCACCCTACGAGCAGTACTTC. Its translation is CASSTKSPYEQYF.

V is TRBV5-6 and J is TRBJ1-4; 7 nucleotides align to TRBD1. Germline trimming cut 3 bases from V and 2 bases from J; bases unmatched to any gene: 7. This CDR3 has 16 residues. Germline CDR1 SGHDT, CDR2 YYEEEE. The DNA for the CDR3 is TGTGCCAGCAGCTCCAGACAGGGCGTCACTAATGAAAAACTGTTTTTT. Residues: CASSSRQGVTNEKLFF.

The chain uses TRBV12-3 or TRBV12-4 and TRBJ2-2; D remains ambiguous. The CDR3 totals 14 residues. The V end was cut by 6 bases, the J end by 5 bases, with 13 bases between. CDR3 bases: TGTGCCAGCAGCCCTCCAACAGCAACCGGGGAGCTGTTTTTT. Protein sequence: CASSPPTATGELFF.

Worth noting for this clonotype: A much larger clone is a single base away; this may be a read error. The genes are TRBV20-1 and TRBJ2-1, with TRBD1 matching 9 bases. The J segment lost 10 bases and the V segment lost 0 bases, leaving 4 bases of the junction unmatched. The CDR3 is 13 amino acids. CDR1 and CDR2 (germline): DFQATT, SNEGSKA (reference sequence). The CDR3 protein is CSARDWTGDEQFF. CDR3 nucleotide sequence: TGCAGTGCTAGAGACTGGACAGGGGACGAGCAGTTCTTC.